This is a list of T cell receptor beta chains from one sample in a study of early T cells in non-severe SARS-CoV-2 infection. Each CDR3 protein gets one entry after TCRdb re-called the 5' RACE reads with MiXCR. Here the sample spans roughly 40,000 distinct CDR3 sequences, roughly 5% being singletons. Sequenced input: whole blood. The source of these receptors is an adult who was a healthcare worker with PCR-confirmed SARS-CoV-2 infection or an uninfected control (not recorded which). Both conserved end residues are part of each CDR3. A D gene is named only where the DNA matches it firmly. Size is omitted from some rows. Given values are once, few, many or a class for expanded clones.

V gene,D gene,J gene,CDR3 length,clone size,CDR3 DNA,CDR3 protein
TRBV7-3,NA,TRBJ2-2,12,many,TGTGCCAGCAGCTTCGGGGTCGGGGAGCTGTTTTTT,CASSFGVGELFF
TRBV6-1,NA,TRBJ2-1,15,many,TGTGCCAGCAGTGAACAAGACGGGCAGAACAATGAGCAGTTCTTC,CASSEQDGQNNEQFF
TRBV3-1,NA,TRBJ1-1,13,NA,TGTGCCAGCAGCCAGATCGAGAGGGGAGCAGCTTTCTTT,CASSQIERGAAFF
TRBV4-1,TRBD1,TRBJ2-7,15,many,TGCGCCAGCAGCCAAGCCGGGACAGGTATATACGAGCAGTACTTC,CASSQAGTGIYEQYF
TRBV30,NA,TRBJ2-3,15,many,TGTGCCTGGAGTGTATCGGGGGCTAGGTCAGATACGCAGTATTTT,CAWSVSGARSDTQYF
TRBV9,NA,TRBJ1-2,16,NA,TGTGCCAGCAGCGTAACACTACAGGGCCTAAACTATGGCTACACCTTC,CASSVTLQGLNYGYTF
TRBV29-1,NA,TRBJ1-1,12,NA,TGCAGCGTTATGACAGGGAACACTGAAGCTTTCTTT,CSVMTGNTEAFF
TRBV29-1,NA,TRBJ2-3,12,many,TGCAGCGTTGATGCGGGGTCCGATACGCAGTATTTT,CSVDAGSDTQYF
TRBV11-2,NA,TRBJ2-5,14,NA,TGTGCCAGCACCCTCCAGCGGGCGGGAGAGACCCAGTACTTC,CASTLQRAGETQYF
TRBV20-1,NA,TRBJ2-5,11,few,TGCAGTGCTAGAGAGAGGCAGGAGAGGTACTTC,CSARERQERYF
TRBV12-3/TRBV12-4,NA,TRBJ1-4,15,NA,TGTGCCAGCAGTTTGAGGGGGGGCTTATATGAAAAACTGTTTTTT,CASSLRGGLYEKLFF
TRBV29-1,NA,TRBJ1-1,14,many,TGCAGCGTTAACAGGAACTCCCTGAACACTGAAGCTTTCTTT,CSVNRNSLNTEAFF
TRBV20-1,NA,TRBJ2-3,16,many,TGCAGTGCCTACCCCTCTGGCGGGTCTAGCACAGATACGCAGTATTTT,CSAYPSGGSSTDTQYF
TRBV5-1,TRBD1,TRBJ1-1,13,many,TGCGCCAGCAGCTATACAGGGGAAACTGAAGCTTTCTTT,CASSYTGETEAFF
TRBV20-1,TRBD2,TRBJ2-1,17,many,TGCAGTGCTTCCGGAAGAGCCGGGACTACCTCCTACAATGAGCAGTTCTTC,CSASGRAGTTSYNEQFF
TRBV20-1,TRBD1,TRBJ2-7,14,many,TGCAGTGCTGGGACGACAGGGGGGGCCTACGAGCAGTACTTC,CSAGTTGGAYEQYF
TRBV4-1,NA,TRBJ2-7,14,many,TGCGCCAGCAGCCAAGGACTAGTCCGAGCTAAGCAGTACTTC,CASSQGLVRAKQYF
TRBV3-1,TRBD1,TRBJ1-6,15,many,TGTGCCAGCAGCTACTGGACAGGGGATAATTCACCCCTCCACTTT,CASSYWTGDNSPLHF
TRBV5-1,NA,TRBJ2-1,14,many,TGCGCCAGCAGCTTGGTAGTAGGAGGCAATGAGCAGTTCTTC,CASSLVVGGNEQFF
TRBV6-1,NA,TRBJ2-4,13,many,TGTGCCAGCAGTGAAGCCTTAGGGTACATTCAGTACTTC,CASSEALGYIQYF
TRBV5-1,TRBD1,TRBJ2-6,17,many,TGCGCCAGCAGCTGGGGACAGGGGGCGACTGGGGCCAACGTCCTGACTTTC,CASSWGQGATGANVLTF
TRBV19,TRBD1,TRBJ1-5,14,many,TGTGCCAGTAGTACAGACAGGGGCAATCAGCCCCAGCATTTT,CASSTDRGNQPQHF
TRBV7-2,NA,TRBJ1-5,13,NA,TGTGCCAGCAGCTTACACCCAAATCAGCCCCAGCATTTT,CASSLHPNQPQHF
TRBV4-3,TRBD2,TRBJ2-2,18,NA,TGCGCCAGCAGCCAAAACGGACTAGCGGGGGGAATTATCGGGGAGCTGTTTTTT,CASSQNGLAGGIIGELFF
TRBV3-1,NA,TRBJ2-7,13,many,TGTGCCAGCAGCCACCCTTCCGGGTACGAGCAGTACTTC,CASSHPSGYEQYF
TRBV5-1,TRBD2,TRBJ2-1,15,NA,TGCGCCAGCAGCTTGCCGCATAGCGGGGGGAATGAGCAGTTCTTC,CASSLPHSGGNEQFF
TRBV29-1,NA,TRBJ2-5,11,many,TGCAGCGTTTTAGAGGGGGAGACCCAGTACTTC,CSVLEGETQYF
TRBV12-3/TRBV12-4,NA,TRBJ2-3,16,many,TGTGCCAGCAGTCCGCGGGGCTTCACCCTCACAGATACGCAGTATTTT,CASSPRGFTLTDTQYF
TRBV20-1,NA,TRBJ2-5,15,many,TGCAGTGCTAGATACGTGCGGTCAGGGGGGGAGACCCAGTACTTC,CSARYVRSGGETQYF
TRBV5-1,NA,TRBJ2-3,17,few,TGCGCCAGCAGCTTGGTGTGGGAGGCCCTGAGCACAGATACGCAGTATTTT,CASSLVWEALSTDTQYF
TRBV5-5,NA,TRBJ1-3,15,few,TGTGCCAGCAGCTTGGAGGCAGGGGCTGGAAACACCATATATTTT,CASSLEAGAGNTIYF
TRBV18,TRBD2,TRBJ2-4,20,NA,TGTGCCAGCTCATCATCGGCTTTAACTAGCGGGCTAACAGGCAAAAACATTCAGTACTTC,CASSSSALTSGLTGKNIQYF
TRBV7-9,TRBD2,TRBJ2-1,13,many,TGTGCCAGCAGCCACAGCGGGAGGCATGAGCAGTTCTTC,CASSHSGRHEQFF
TRBV7-9,NA,TRBJ1-2,13,NA,TGTGCCAGCAGCTTATACTCTACCTATGGCTACGCCTTC,CASSLYSTYGYAF
TRBV13,TRBD1,TRBJ2-6,16,many,TGTGCCAGCAGCCTAGGGGGCGCAGCTGGGGCCAACGTCCTGACTTTC,CASSLGGAAGANVLTF
TRBV29-1,NA,TRBJ2-7,13,many,TGCAGCGTTACCAGCGCTGTTACCTACGAGCAGTACTTC,CSVTSAVTYEQYF
TRBV20-1,NA,TRBJ2-3,14,few,TGCAGTGCTAGAGATGGGAGGGGGGCTTATACGCAGTATTTT,CSARDGRGAYTQYF
TRBV20-1,TRBD1,TRBJ1-2,12,NA,TGCAGTGCTGGGACAGGGAGGTTGGGCTACACCTTC,CSAGTGRLGYTF
TRBV11-2,NA,TRBJ2-5,16,many,TGTGCCAGCAGCTTAGCGGTAACAGGCATTCAAGAGACCCAGTACTTC,CASSLAVTGIQETQYF
TRBV19,NA,TRBJ1-5,14,few,TGTGCCAGTAGTATCCTGGATAGCAATCAGCCCCAGCATTTT,CASSILDSNQPQHF
TRBV29-1,NA,TRBJ2-5,13,many,TGCAGCGCTCCCTTGGGGAACCAAGAGACCCAGTACTTC,CSAPLGNQETQYF
TRBV6-1,NA,TRBJ2-2,14,NA,TGTGCCAGCATGCCCGACTTGAACACCGGGGAGCTGTTTTTT,CASMPDLNTGELFF
TRBV27,TRBD2,TRBJ2-2,17,many,TGTGCCAGCAGCGCCCGTCCAGCGGGAGGCTTCACCGGGGAGCTGTTTTTT,CASSARPAGGFTGELFF
TRBV11-2,TRBD2,TRBJ2-4,15,few,TGTGCCAGCAGCCCACTAACTAGCGGGGGCAGATATGGGTACTTC,CASSPLTSGGRYGYF
TRBV20-1,NA,TRBJ2-1,14,medium-sized,TGCAGTGCTATCCGAACTAGTTCCTACAATGAGCAGTTCTTC,CSAIRTSSYNEQFF
TRBV18,NA,TRBJ2-3,14,many,TGTGCCAGCTCACCACCGTCGGGGTCAGATACGCAGTATTTT,CASSPPSGSDTQYF
TRBV30,NA,TRBJ2-3,11,many,TGTGCCTGGAGTGGCAGAAATACGCAGTATTTT,CAWSGRNTQYF
TRBV6-5,TRBD2,TRBJ2-3,13,NA,TGTGCCAGCAGACCGACTAGCGGGAGGGCGCAGTATTTT,CASRPTSGRAQYF
TRBV2,NA,TRBJ2-2,15,few,TGTGCCAGCACCCTGACCAGGAGTGGTACCGGGGAGCTGTTTTTT,CASTLTRSGTGELFF
TRBV19,TRBD2,TRBJ2-1,15,NA,TGTGCCAGTAGTTACAGCGGGATTCCCTACAATGAGCAGTTCTTC,CASSYSGIPYNEQFF
TRBV20-1,NA,TRBJ1-2,13,many,TGCAGTGCTACTGAGGGTTACGGCTATGGCTACACCTTC,CSATEGYGYGYTF
TRBV5-6,NA,TRBJ2-7,16,many,TGTGCCAGCAGCCTCCCCGGGGCCGTTAGCCCCTACGAGCAGTACTTC,CASSLPGAVSPYEQYF
TRBV30,NA,TRBJ1-3,15,NA,TGTGCCTGGAGTGTACAGGTCCACTCTGGAAACACCATATATTTT,CAWSVQVHSGNTIYF
TRBV19,NA,TRBJ2-1,13,NA,TGTGCCAGTAGTATTAAGGGGAGAGATGAGCAGTTCTTC,CASSIKGRDEQFF
TRBV5-1,TRBD1,TRBJ1-2,14,few,TGCGCCAGCAGCTTGGAAGGGGGCAAAGATGGCTACACCTTC,CASSLEGGKDGYTF
TRBV7-2,NA,TRBJ1-1,15,NA,TGTGCCAGCAGCTTAGAACCCAATCGATTAACTGAAGCTTTCTTT,CASSLEPNRLTEAFF
TRBV29-1,TRBD1,TRBJ1-4,15,few,TGCAGCGCAGCCGGGACAGGGGGCTATAATGAAAAACTGTTTTTT,CSAAGTGGYNEKLFF